Following are 29 T cell receptor beta chains from one sample sequenced in a study of post-analysis software for immune sequencing data. Findings and limits, study-wide: Patients used about 5 TRBV segments, including TRBV5-6, TRBV5-1 and TRBV20-1, more often than controls.

Libraries were made from TCR beta cDNA, and they carried unique molecular identifiers. TCRdb re-derived calls from the PCR reads in MiXCR, one entry per CDR3 protein. This sample has approximately 350,000 distinct CDR3 sequences, with roughly 35% found just once. Antigens of these TCRs are unknown. Material: blood. These receptors all come from a girl under 18 with multiple sclerosis.

About this clonotype itself: An end of the junction does not agree with germline; a read error may underlie this. The chain recombines TRBV6-5 with TRBJ2-5, with D perhaps assigned TRBD1 or TRBD2 (5 bases each). CDR1 is MNHEY, CDR2 SVGAGI, per germline. This CDR3 contains 12 residues. CDR3 sequence (DNA): TGTGTCAGCAGCAGGGACCGGGAGACCCAGTACTTC. Protein product: CVSSRDRETQYF.

The sample holds a few counts of this clonotype. V gene TRBV28 combines with J gene TRBJ1-2; D remains ambiguous. The germline V and J ends were trimmed by 3 bases and 3 bases, with 8 bases remaining between them. The CDR3 extends over 13 amino acids. Germline CDR1 MDHEN, CDR2 SYDVKM. The CDR3 region is CASSFLVDYGYTF. The CDR3 DNA is TGTGCCAGCAGTTTTCTGGTGGACTATGGCTACACCTTC.

This clonotype appeared a few times. The CDR3 nucleotides read TGTGCCACCAGTGGGGCTGGGGGGGAGACCCAGTACTTC. It codes for CATSGAGGETQYF. This chain links TRBV24-1 with TRBJ2-5; TRBD2 might be the D (6 bases). The germline CDR1 and CDR2 sequences are KGHDR and SFDVKD. Trimming removed 5 bases from V and 5 bases from J, with 11 bases in between. CDR3 length: 13 amino acids.

Comments on this clonotype: The junction shows a germline mismatch at one end, possibly a read error. V and J are TRBV4-3 and TRBJ2-2; TRBD1 matches at 7 bases. CDR1 LGHNA and CDR2 YSLEER come from the germline V gene. CDR3 length: 17 amino acids. The CDR3 reads CASSQGRRTGTTGERFF. CDR3 sequence (DNA): TGCGCCAGCAGCCAAGGCAGAAGGACAGGCACGACCGGGGAGCGGTTTTTT.

CDR3 amino acids: CSVRGGQGALDEQFF. The CDR3 DNA follows: TGCAGCGTTCGGGGGGGACAGGGGGCACTGGATGAGCAGTTCTTC. V and J are TRBV29-1 and TRBJ2-1, with TRBD1 identical over 12 bases. This CDR3 comprises 15 residues. V was clipped by 5 bases and J by 8 bases; unmatched bases: 10. The V gene's germline CDR1 is SQVTM and CDR2 ANQGSEA.

Many counts were recorded for this clonotype. The chain carries TRBV4-1 and TRBJ2-5; D unclear. Germline V lookup: CDR1 MGHRA, CDR2 YSYEKL. Trimming pared 4 bases from V and 4 bases from J, leaving 13 bases between. The CDR3 is 14 amino acids. The CDR3 region is CASSPYQDLETQYF. The CDR3 DNA follows: TGCGCCAGCAGCCCCTACCAAGATCTAGAGACCCAGTACTTC.

This clonotype was found a few times. The CDR3 region has the DNA TGCAGTGCTAGAGATCGGCGGCAGGGGCCTAACTATGGCTACACCTTC. Translated: CSARDRRQGPNYGYTF. This chain links TRBV20-1 with TRBJ1-2; D might be TRBD1 (6 bases). V lost 0 bases to trimming and J lost 0 bases, with 14 bases between them. Germline V gene sequence: CDR1 DFQATT, CDR2 SNEGSKA (reference sequence). The CDR3 loop spans 16 amino acids.

The chain links TRBV6-5 to TRBJ1-1; 8 bases line up with TRBD1. Germline CDR1 reads MNHEY; CDR2 reads SVGAGI. After removal of 0 bases from V and 4 bases from J, the junction contained 1 base not matched to a gene. The CDR3 loop spans 14 amino acids. As DNA, the CDR3 is TGTGCCAGCAGTTACTCGCAGGGGGCCACTGAAGCTTTCTTT. This gives the protein CASSYSQGATEAFF.

This chain uses TRBV3-1 with TRBJ2-3, with a weak D call TRBD2 (6 bases). V was clipped by 1 base and J by 3 bases, with 17 bases between them. Germline V CDR1 and CDR2: LGHDT, YNNKEL (reference sequence). This CDR3 is 17 amino acids long. The CDR3 sequence: CASSQVHRGTLTDTQYF. The CDR3 nucleotides read TGTGCCAGCAGCCAAGTTCATCGCGGGACCCTTACAGATACGCAGTATTTT.

This clonotype was seen a few times. The chain has TRBV12-3 or TRBV12-4 and TRBJ1-5; no clear D. The CDR3 runs 14 residues. Deletions cut 3 bases from V and 0 bases from J, with 6 bases between. This CDR3 is CASSFLDSNQPQHF. Here the CDR3 DNA reads TGTGCCAGCAGTTTTTTAGATAGCAATCAGCCCCAGCATTTT.

The chain joins TRBV12-3 or TRBV12-4 to TRBJ1-2, with 7 bases matching TRBD1. The CDR3 has 16 residues. After removal of 8 bases from V and 0 bases from J, the junction contained 12 bases not matched to a gene. Here the CDR3 reads CASGARGTEANYGYTF. As DNA, the CDR3 is TGTGCCAGCGGGGCTAGGGGGACAGAAGCTAACTATGGCTACACCTTC.

This clonotype was counted between two and nine times. Since a much larger clone is just one base distant, this may be a read error. V usage is TRBV5-6 and J usage is TRBJ2-3; possibly TRBD1 for D (5 bases). The germline CDR1 and CDR2 sequences are SGHDT and YYEEEE. The CDR3 runs to 13 residues. This CDR3 is CVSSLTGTDTQYF. CDR3 DNA: TGTGTCAGCAGCTTGACAGGCACAGATACGCAGTATTTT.

The chain joins TRBV6-1 to TRBJ1-2; no firm D call. The CDR3 is 16 residues long. V lost 1 base, J lost 4 bases, and 16 bases lay in between. The germline gives CDR1 MNHNS, CDR2 SASEGT. CDR3 in amino acids: CASSEGKVITSYGYTF. CDR3 nucleotides: TGTGCCAGCAGTGAAGGCAAAGTGATCACAAGCTATGGCTACACCTTC.

CDR3 loop: CSVLGTGVGETQYF. The CDR3 DNA reads as TGCAGCGTTCTCGGGACAGGTGTGGGGGAGACCCAGTACTTC. The chain has TRBV29-1 and TRBJ2-7, with TRBD1 matching 8 bases. The J call could be wrong; TRBJ2-5 is a better fit for the DNA end. The CDR3 runs 14 residues. Per germline, CDR1 SQVTM and CDR2 ANQGSEA.

The chain links TRBV12-3 or TRBV12-4 to TRBJ2-5; 11 bases align to TRBD2. J lost 0 bases, V lost 6 bases, and 3 bases had no gene match. CDR3 length: 15 amino acids. The CDR3, as DNA: TGTGCCAGCAGAACTAGCGGGGGCAACCAAGAGACCCAGTACTTC. Residues: CASRTSGGNQETQYF.

V usage is TRBV7-2 and J usage is TRBJ2-1; D gene unclear. The V and J ends lost 5 bases and 12 bases respectively, with 20 bases between them. Germline values: CDR1 SGHTA, CDR2 FQGNSA. The CDR3 totals 14 residues. The CDR3 sequence: CASSQTTEVDGQFF. The CDR3 nucleotides are TGTGCCAGCAGCCAGACGACTGAGGTGGATGGGCAGTTCTTC.

This clonotype occurred a few times. The V call is TRBV6-5, the J call TRBJ2-1; D ambiguous. V shed 5 bases and J shed 7 bases, with 15 bases lying between them. Germline CDR1 is MNHEY and CDR2 is SVGAGI. The CDR3 consists of 14 residues. The CDR3 DNA sequence: TGTGCCAGCAGTCTAAGGTCACCCGGGAATGAGCAGTTCTTC. It translates to CASSLRSPGNEQFF.

This clonotype has only a few counts. The J gene is TRBJ2-5, the V gene TRBV29-1; D not certain. With 1 base removed from V and 4 bases from J, the gap between germline ends came to 10 bases. Germline CDR1 is SQVTM and CDR2 is ANQGSEA. This CDR3 contains 13 residues. For the CDR3, the DNA is TGCAGCGTTGAAGTTACTGGGCCAGAGACCCAGTACTTC. Translating gives CSVEVTGPETQYF.

Written as DNA, the CDR3 is TGTGCCAGCAGCTCAGTCACTAGCGACTACGAGCAGTACTTC. Translating gives CASSSVTSDYEQYF. The chain joins TRBV13 to TRBJ2-5; 7 bases match TRBD2. TRBJ2-7 explains the end of the DNA better; the J call may be wrong. Germline V gives CDR1 PRHDT, CDR2 FYEKMQ (reference sequence). The CDR3 runs to 14 residues.

V gene TRBV7-2 combines with J gene TRBJ2-7; D is perhaps TRBD2 (5 bases). The CDR3 totals 14 residues. From germline, CDR1 is SGHTA and CDR2 FQGNSA. The V and J ends lost 3 bases and 5 bases respectively, with 14 bases between them. In DNA, the CDR3 is TGTGCCAGCAGCTTTAGCTGGAGGCTCCACGAGCAGTACTTC. Protein product: CASSFSWRLHEQYF.

This clonotype was detected only a few times. V is TRBV21-1 and J is TRBJ1-2; the table's D call, TRBD1, was not checked against the DNA. TRBV21-1 is assigned pseudogene status. This CDR3 has 12 amino acids. DNA of the CDR3: TGTGCCAGTAAACAGGGGGCGCCTGGCTACACCTTC. It specifies CASKQGAPGYTF.

The V call is TRBV7-2, the J call TRBJ2-7, with D tentatively TRBD2 (7 bases). This CDR3 region has 18 residues. V lost 5 bases and J lost 0, with 23 bases in between. The germline V gene encodes CDR1 SGHTA and CDR2 FQGNSA. The CDR3 DNA reads as TGTGCCAGCAGCCCATTCGGCGCGGGGGCCGAAAGCTCCTACGAGCAGTACTTC. This codes for CASSPFGAGAESSYEQYF.

The chain uses TRBV18 and TRBJ1-6; D gene uncertain. CDR1 is KGHSH and CDR2 is LQKENI in the germline V gene. Trimming took 11 bases from V and 8 from J, leaving 16 bases between them. CDR3 length equals 13 residues. The CDR3 spells CAGRKGQDSPLHF. In DNA form, the CDR3 reads TGTGCCGGCCGCAAGGGTCAGGATTCACCCCTCCACTTT.

The chain is built from TRBV20-1 and TRBJ2-7; a weak D match, TRBD2 (6 bases). Germline CDR1 DFQATT, CDR2 SNEGSKA (reference sequence). The CDR3 has 14 amino acids. Deletions cut 3 bases from V and 5 bases from J, with 17 bases between. The CDR3 sequence is CSASLGGAGDEQYF. The CDR3 DNA follows: TGCAGTGCTAGCTTGGGGGGAGCCGGGGACGAGCAGTACTTC.

The rearrangement joins TRBV6-6 to TRBJ2-3; TRBD1 agrees at 9 bases. Looked up from germline, CDR1 is MNHNY and CDR2 is SVGAGI (reference sequence). The CDR3 runs to 15 residues. Trimming took 4 bases from V and 4 from J; bases not matched to a gene: 6. This CDR3 reads CASSCRQGVPDTQYF. CDR3 nucleotides: TGTGCCAGCAGTTGCCGACAGGGGGTCCCAGATACGCAGTATTTT.

The gene calls are TRBV5-1 and TRBJ2-3; TRBD2 agrees at 9 bases. The CDR3 spans 14 residues. With 5 bases clipped from V and 5 bases from J, the junction kept 6 bases outside the gene matches. Germline lookup yields CDR1 SGHRS and CDR2 YFSETQ. The CDR3 region has the DNA TGCGCCAGCAGAGGCGGGGGGGCCAGAGATACGCAGTATTTT. It translates to CASRGGGARDTQYF. The full variable domain, in which reference TRBV5-1 and TRBJ2-3 provide the parts outside the CDR3, is KAGVTQTPRYLIKTRGQQVTLSCSPISGHRSVSWYQQTPGQGLQFLFEYFSETQRNKGNFPGRFSGRQFSNSRSEMNVSTLELGDSALYLCASRGGGARDTQYFGPGTRLTVL.

This clonotype was counted a few times. This rearrangement joins TRBV4-3 to TRBJ2-1; TRBD2 might be the D (6 bases). Germline lookup yields CDR1 LGHNA and CDR2 YSLEER. CDR3 length: 14 amino acids. The ends were cut back, 1 base at V and 8 bases at J, with 12 bases in the middle. The CDR3 region has the DNA TGCGCCAGCAGCCAAGGACGGTGGGGGGATGAGCAGTTCTTC. It encodes CASSQGRWGDEQFF.

This clonotype appeared a few times. The CDR3 nucleotides read TGCGCCAGCAGCTTGGACGGAAATACGCAGTATTTT. Translation gives CASSLDGNTQYF. This chain links TRBV5-1 with TRBJ2-3; D is ambiguous. With 0 bases removed from V and 7 bases from J, the gap between germline ends came to 6 bases. Germline V gene sequence: CDR1 SGHRS, CDR2 YFSETQ. This CDR3 has 12 residues.

The chain joins TRBV11-2 to TRBJ2-5; 9 bases align to TRBD1. Germline CDR1 is SGHAT and CDR2 is FQNNGV. V was pared by 4 bases and J by 11 bases, with 14 bases of the junction left unmatched. The CDR3 runs 15 residues. The CDR3 here is CASSSLRDRVLEQYF. CDR3 in DNA: TGTGCCAGCAGCTCCCTCCGGGACAGGGTATTAGAGCAGTACTTC.